Below, 8 T cell receptor beta chains from the same sample are listed, as sequenced in a study of blood T cell repertoires in COVID-19. This table comes from immunoSEQ multiplex PCR, and its TCRdb copy is limited to in-frame clones, with some not included. The data hold 50,000 to 70,000 clones, with 90% observed a single time. The sequenced material came from peripheral blood. The receptor set was obtained from a woman at least 80 years old with active COVID-19.

This chain connects TRBV25-1 to TRBJ1-6; D not certain. This CDR3 is 17 amino acids long. Germline CDR1 MGHDK, CDR2 SYGVNS. The V end was cut by 2 bases, the J end by 8 bases, with 19 bases between. The CDR3 here is CASSEVALAGYDSPLHF. CDR3 sequence (DNA): TGTGCCAGCAGTGAAGTGGCCTTGGCGGGTTATGATTCACCCCTCCACTTT.

This chain uses TRBV19 with TRBJ2-1; the match to TRBD2 covers 7 bases. V shed 3 bases, J shed 8 bases, and the junction held 25 bases outside the gene matches. CDR1 and CDR2 from the germline V gene are LNHDA and SQIVND (reference sequence). The CDR3 runs to 20 residues. The DNA for the CDR3 is TGTGCCAGTAGTATCCCCCTTGGGAGGGGTGGCTTCAGCGTACAAGATGAGCAGTTCTTC. As protein: CASSIPLGRGGFSVQDEQFF.

A remark on this clone: At one end, the junction sequence differs from germline, possibly due to a read error. CDR3 in amino acids: CASSRGTGAYQETQYF. CDR3 bases: TGTGCTAGCAGCCGGGGGACAGGGGCCTACCAAGAGACCCAGTACTTC. The V and J genes are TRBV7-7 and TRBJ2-5, with TRBD1 matching 10 bases. Germline lookup yields CDR1 SSHAT and CDR2 FNYEAQ (reference sequence). The CDR3 totals 16 residues.

This rearrangement joins TRBV5-1 to TRBJ2-5; a possible D gene is TRBD1 (5 bases). CDR1 SGHRS and CDR2 YFSETQ come from the germline V gene. The CDR3 extends over 18 amino acids. V lost 7 bases and J 1 base, leaving 26 bases between the germline ends. The CDR3 spells CASRFRPRASARQETQYF. As DNA, the CDR3 is TGCGCCAGCCGTTTCCGCCCCAGGGCCTCAGCTCGCCAAGAGACCCAGTACTTC.

V and J are TRBV6-5 and TRBJ1-2, with unresolved D. The V gene lost 8 bases and the J gene lost 6 bases, with 16 bases spanning the gap. The CDR3 is made up of 13 amino acids. Germline-derived CDR1 and CDR2 are MNHEY and SVGAGI. The CDR3, as DNA: TGTGCCAGCCTCCCGGCGGGTATCAATGGCTACACCTTC. Its translation: CASLPAGINGYTF.

This clone was picked up a small number of times. The rearrangement joins TRBV19 to TRBJ2-7, with TRBD1 as a possible D gene (7 bases). The V end was cut by 6 bases, the J end by 4 bases, with 16 bases between. Germline-derived CDR1 and CDR2 are LNHDA and SQIVND (reference sequence). This CDR3 spans 14 amino acids. The CDR3 reads CASSPGGTLYEQYF. Here the CDR3 DNA reads TGTGCCAGTAGCCCAGGGGGGACACTTTACGAGCAGTACTTC.

V is TRBV6-5 and J is TRBJ2-7, with TRBD2 identical over 9 bases. Trimming removed 4 bases from V and 2 bases from J; junction bases left unmatched: 6. In germline, CDR1 is MNHEY, CDR2 SVGAGI. This CDR3 region has 15 residues. The CDR3 nucleotides are TGTGCCAGCAGTTCCCCTCTAGCGGGAACCTACGAGCAGTACTTC. It encodes CASSSPLAGTYEQYF.

V usage is TRBV6-6 and J usage is TRBJ2-7; 10 nucleotides line up with TRBD2. The germline V gene encodes CDR1 MNHNY and CDR2 SVGAGI (reference sequence). V shed 5 bases, J shed 4 bases, and the junction held 5 bases outside the gene matches. The length of the CDR3 is 14 residues. Written as DNA, the CDR3 is TGTGCCAGCAGTAGCGGGGGGGCAATATACGAGCAGTACGTC. As protein: CASSSGGAIYEQYV.